Listed below are T cell receptor beta chains from one sample, sequenced in a study of regulatory T cells in long-lasting Graves disease. TCRdb reprocessed the multiplex PCR reads with MiXCR, giving one entry per CDR3 protein. This sample has roughly 530,000 distinct CDR3 sequences, with 15% to 20% found just once. These data also formed part of another study, on T cells in Graves' hyperthyroidism and ophthalmopathy.

The material sequenced was peripheral blood mononuclear cells (PBMCs), taken at new diagnosis, from a patient treated with antithyroid drugs. The receptors shown here come from a woman aged 35-60 years with Graves disease. CDR3s include the opening cysteine and the closing phenylalanine or tryptophan. The D gene is left open where the match is weak. Not all rows give a size; the values are once, few, many and, for expanded clones, a class.

v_gene	d_gene	j_gene	abundance	CDR3aa	CDR3nt
TRBV11-3	TRBD2	TRBJ2-5	many	CASSHTFGTSGAETQYF	TGTGCCAGCAGCCACACTTTCGGGACTAGCGGGGCGGAGACCCAGTACTTC
TRBV2	TRBD1	TRBJ2-5	many	CASRGTDRRPQYF	TGTGCCAGCAGGGGGACAGATAGGAGACCCCAGTACTTC
TRBV6-9	TRBD1	TRBJ1-1	many	CASSFGQGDTEAFF	TGTGCCAGCAGTTTCGGACAGGGGGACACTGAAGCTTTCTTT
TRBV6-1	NA	TRBJ2-5	many	CASRESGVETQYF	TGTGCCAGCAGGGAGTCGGGGGTAGAGACCCAGTACTTC
TRBV5-1	NA	TRBJ2-2	NA	CASSLQSGTGELFF	TGCGCCAGCAGCTTACAATCTGGCACCGGGGAGCTGTTTTTT
TRBV27	TRBD2	TRBJ2-5	NA	CASQGRLAGVETQYF	TGTGCCAGCCAGGGCAGACTAGCGGGGGTGGAGACCCAGTACTTC
TRBV5-6	NA	TRBJ2-5	NA	CASSPLGASARETQYF	TGTGCCAGCAGCCCTCTCGGTGCATCTGCAAGGGAGACCCAGTACTTC
TRBV6-2/TRBV6-3	NA	TRBJ2-3	few	CATHSSTDTQYF	TGTGCCACCCACTCTAGCACAGATACGCAGTATTTT
TRBV6-5	TRBD2	TRBJ2-1	NA	CASSFFAGGRDEQFF	TGTGCCAGCAGTTTTTTTGCGGGGGGGCGGGATGAGCAGTTCTTC
TRBV15	NA	TRBJ2-5	few	CATSKGSLETQYF	TGTGCCACCAGCAAGGGGTCTTTGGAGACCCAGTACTTC
TRBV7-3	NA	TRBJ1-2	NA	CASSATGNDGYTF	TGTGCCAGCAGCGCAACAGGGAACGATGGCTACACCTTC
TRBV7-3	NA	TRBJ2-3	many	CASSGGSTDTQYF	TGTGCCAGCAGCGGGGGGAGCACAGATACGCAGTATTTT
TRBV30	NA	TRBJ2-6	few	CAWSEGAGANVLTF	TGTGCCTGGAGTGAAGGGGCTGGGGCCAACGTCCTGACTTTC
TRBV12-3/TRBV12-4	NA	TRBJ1-6	many	CASSLGATTLHF	TGTGCCAGCAGTTTAGGGGCTACCACCCTCCACTTT
TRBV4-1	NA	TRBJ1-5	NA	CASSLKDQAGSQPQHF	TGCGCCAGCAGCCTAAAGGACCAGGCTGGCAGTCAGCCCCAGCATTTT
TRBV2	TRBD2	TRBJ2-1	NA	CASSILAGAVNEQFF	TGTGCCAGCAGTATACTAGCGGGGGCCGTCAATGAGCAGTTCTTC
TRBV27	TRBD1	TRBJ1-5	many	CASSLRQGYQPQHF	TGTGCCAGCAGTTTAAGACAGGGTTATCAGCCCCAGCATTTT
TRBV12-3/TRBV12-4	NA	TRBJ2-6	few	CASSSASQPSSGANVLTF	TGTGCCAGCAGTTCTGCCTCCCAACCCAGCTCTGGGGCCAACGTCCTGACTTTC
TRBV6-2/TRBV6-3	NA	TRBJ1-1	few	CASGLGPRTEAFF	TGTGCCAGCGGTTTAGGGCCGAGGACTGAAGCTTTCTTT
TRBV4-1	NA	TRBJ2-3	few	CASSQATPYQDTQYF	TGCGCCAGCAGCCAGGCAACCCCATATCAGGATACGCAGTATTTT
TRBV18	NA	TRBJ1-6	NA	CASSPDGGWKSPLHF	TGTGCCAGCTCACCAGATGGGGGCTGGAAATCACCCCTCCACTTT
TRBV7-2	TRBD1	TRBJ2-1	few	CASSRVGTGVFF	TGTGCCAGCAGCCGGGTGGGGACAGGGGTGTTCTTC
TRBV7-9	TRBD1	TRBJ1-2	few	CASSLRTNQMKDRDHPNYGYTF	TGTGCCAGCAGCCTCAGAACAAACCAAATGAAGGACAGGGACCATCCTAACTATGGCTACACCTTC
TRBV27	NA	TRBJ1-2	many	CASRAQNGYTF	TGTGCCTCCCGGGCCCAGAATGGCTACACCTTC
TRBV4-1	NA	TRBJ2-5	many	CASSQLLQETQYF	TGCGCCAGCAGCCAGCTCCTCCAAGAGACCCAGTACTTC
TRBV29-1	NA	TRBJ1-1	few	CSVAPGRGKVGAFF	TGCAGCGTCGCTCCGGGGCGAGGGAAGGTAGGAGCTTTCTTT
TRBV2	TRBD1	TRBJ2-4	many	CASRTGGSKNIQYF	TGTGCCAGCAGGACAGGGGGATCCAAAAACATTCAGTACTTC
TRBV20-1	NA	TRBJ2-3	many	CSARDLGGVTQYF	TGCAGTGCTAGAGATTTAGGCGGCGTTACGCAGTATTTT
TRBV12-3/TRBV12-4	NA	TRBJ2-4	few	CASSFDRPLAKNIQYF	TGTGCCAGCAGTTTTGACAGACCTCTAGCCAAAAACATTCAGTACTTC
TRBV9	NA	TRBJ2-3	NA	CASSAKGEGTDTQYF	TGTGCCAGCAGCGCAAAGGGGGAAGGGACAGATACGCAGTATTTT
TRBV12-3/TRBV12-4	NA	TRBJ2-1	many	CASTRGQEQFF	TGTGCCAGCACACGGGGACAAGAGCAGTTCTTC
TRBV10-3	NA	TRBJ1-3	few	CAISDRDRTGNTIYF	TGTGCCATCAGTGATCGGGATCGTACAGGAAACACCATATATTTT
TRBV11-3	TRBD1	TRBJ1-6	many	CASSSIRDSGLDKDESPLHF	TGTGCCAGCAGCTCAATCCGGGACAGCGGGCTCGACAAGGATGAGTCACCCCTCCACTTT
TRBV19	NA	TRBJ2-3	NA	CASSQTGGSSTDTQYF	TGTGCCAGTAGTCAAACAGGCGGATCTAGCACAGATACGCAGTATTTT
TRBV10-3	NA	TRBJ1-5	NA	CAISVVWGEPQHF	TGTGCCATCAGTGTCGTCTGGGGGGAACCCCAGCATTTT
TRBV20-1	TRBD1	TRBJ2-3	NA	CSVRGQANTDTQYF	TGCAGTGTCAGGGGGCAGGCAAACACAGATACGCAGTATTTT
TRBV12-3/TRBV12-4	NA	TRBJ1-6	NA	CASSFGRGGSPLHF	TGTGCCAGCAGTTTCGGTAGGGGGGGATCACCCCTCCACTTT
TRBV3-1	NA	TRBJ1-2	many	CASSQVPGPYGYTF	TGTGCCAGCAGCCAAGTCCCAGGGCCCTATGGCTACACCTTC
TRBV4-1	NA	TRBJ2-7	many	CASSRGTEQYF	TGCGCCAGCAGCCGGGGGACCGAGCAGTACTTC
TRBV24-1	TRBD1	TRBJ2-2	NA	CATSDLGQGAGELFF	TGTGCCACCAGTGATTTGGGGCAGGGGGCCGGGGAGCTGTTTTTT
TRBV5-1	NA	TRBJ1-1	many	CASSLRGPGTSMNTEAFF	TGCGCCAGCAGCTTGAGAGGGCCAGGGACATCCATGAACACTGAAGCTTTCTTT